This T cell receptor beta chain was profiled in a study of CD8 T cells in ankylosing spondylitis. Points from the study as a whole: CD8+ by phenotype, disease-linked clones were relatively rare in peripheral blood. Reports say disease-linked clones showed up significantly more in matched ankylosing spondylitis synovial fluid. What appeared characteristic of ankylosing spondylitis blood was a TCR beta motif of several highly homologous variants.

V shed 2 bases, J shed 0 bases, and the junction held 3 bases outside the gene matches. CDR3 length equals 15 residues. The germline V gene has CDR1 SGHRS and CDR2 YFSETQ. TCRdb re-derived calls from the 5' RACE reads in MiXCR, one entry per CDR3 protein. This sample carries almost 400,000 distinct CDR3 sequences, about 22% of them seen once, and the ten largest clones take less than 20%. This clonotype was counted at least ten times. Its antigen is not known. This TCR was sampled from a male donor with ankylosing spondylitis. The chain joins TRBV5-1 to TRBJ2-5; 8 bases match TRBD2. Sequenced sample: blood, either unsorted or a sorted T cell fraction (not recorded which). The CDR3 protein is CASSLSGRDQETQYF. The CDR3 region has the DNA TGCGCCAGCAGCTTAAGCGGGAGAGACCAAGAGACCCAGTACTTC.